A selection of T cell receptor beta chains follows, all from one sample in a study of T-cell memory formation after mild COVID-19. TCRdb processed the 5' RACE reads anew with MiXCR; each CDR3 protein has one entry. The profile shows 300,000 to 350,000 distinct CDR3 sequences, roughly 13% of them singletons. The sample was PBMCs or a T cell subset sorted from them (not recorded which). These receptors originate from a man in his late teens or twenties who had mild COVID-19 (a few samples of this study predate the infection). Cell type and time point are not known. The conserved cysteine and the conserved F or W are not part of the CDR3 here. A D gene is named only where the DNA matches it firmly.

>TRBV9|-
ASSVGLGAAEKLF
>TRBV5-6|-
ASSLGRGPRYEQY
>TRBV27|TRBD1
ASSSLGDRVHEQY
>TRBV4-1|-
ASSQDLRTYGYT
>TRBV15|-
ATSRDTDAIYGYT
>TRBV7-2|-
ASSTSAPGAQY
>TRBV10-3|-
AISEQGSGYT
>TRBV24-1|TRBD2
ATSDPGTSGHNEQF
>TRBV6-1|-
ASSELVGEIQETQY
>TRBV12-3/TRBV12-4|-
ASSLMGATYNEQF
>TRBV12-3/TRBV12-4|-
ASSLEGLNEKLF
>TRBV6-5|-
ASSPRWGGELF
>TRBV7-2|-
ASSSPGDAHTDTQY
>TRBV9|TRBD2
ASSPRASGGSTDTQY
>TRBV19|-
ASTLRLGTYQPQH